This T cell receptor beta chain was obtained from a study of blood T cell repertoires in COVID-19. This table comes from immunoSEQ multiplex PCR, and its TCRdb copy is limited to in-frame clones, with some not included. In the table there are roughly 250,000 clones, under 90% of which are singletons. Germline V gene lookup returns CDR1 ENHRY and CDR2 SYGVKD. The CDR3 has 17 amino acids. The J segment lost 7 bases and the V segment lost 3 bases, leaving 16 bases of the junction unmatched. The rearrangement joins TRBV10-3 to TRBJ1-1; 8 bases fit TRBD1. Material: PBMCs or T cells enriched from blood (not recorded which). This receptor was identified in a woman aged 35 to 49 who had been exposed to COVID-19. CDR3 sequence: CAISERQGLGLRIEAFF. The DNA of the CDR3 is TGTGCCATCAGTGAACGACAGGGGCTGGGTTTAAGGATTGAAGCTTTCTTT.